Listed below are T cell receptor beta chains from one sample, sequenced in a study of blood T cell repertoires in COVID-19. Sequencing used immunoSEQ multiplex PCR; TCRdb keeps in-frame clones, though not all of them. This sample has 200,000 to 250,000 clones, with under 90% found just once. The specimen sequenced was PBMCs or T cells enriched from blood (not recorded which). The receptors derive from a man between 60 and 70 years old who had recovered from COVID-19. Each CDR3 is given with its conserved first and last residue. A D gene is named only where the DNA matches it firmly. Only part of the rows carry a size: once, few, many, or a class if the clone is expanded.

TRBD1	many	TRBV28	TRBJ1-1	CATKTGGMMNTEAFF	TGTGCCACAAAGACAGGGGGAATGATGAACACTGAAGCTTTCTTT
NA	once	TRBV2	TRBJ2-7	CASSEAGPYYEQYF	TGTGCCAGCAGTGAGGCAGGCCCGTACTACGAGCAGTACTTC
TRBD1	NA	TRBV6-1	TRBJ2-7	CASSEMMAGGLSLEQYF	TGTGCCAGCAGTGAGATGATGGCAGGGGGTTTGTCCCTCGAGCAGTACTTC
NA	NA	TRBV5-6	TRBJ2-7	CASSYGTTYEQYF	TGTGCCAGCAGCTACGGGACAACCTACGAGCAGTACTTC
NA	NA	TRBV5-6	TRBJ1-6	CASSFGGRGLSSYNSPLHF	TGTGCCAGCAGCTTCGGTGGGAGGGGTCTGAGCTCCTATAATTCACCCCTCCACTTT
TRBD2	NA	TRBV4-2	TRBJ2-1	CASSPPLLAARGNEQFF	TGTGCCAGCAGCCCTCCCCTACTAGCGGCCCGGGGCAATGAGCAGTTCTTC
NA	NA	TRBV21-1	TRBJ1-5	CASSPGTEGNQPQHF	TGTGCCAGCAGCCCTGGGACAGAAGGCAATCAGCCCCAGCATTTT
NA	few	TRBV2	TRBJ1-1	CASSEARVLKPRGDTEAFF	TGTGCCAGCAGTGAAGCGAGGGTCCTCAAGCCACGGGGGGACACTGAAGCTTTCTTT
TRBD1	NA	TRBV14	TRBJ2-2	CASSQDNSGTGFFGELFF	TGTGCCAGCAGCCAGGATAACTCCGGGACAGGGTTTTTCGGGGAGCTGTTTTTT
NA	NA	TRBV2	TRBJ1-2	CASRVLSYGYTF	TGTGCCAGCAGAGTACTGAGCTATGGCTACACCTTC
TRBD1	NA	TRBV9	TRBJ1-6	CASSVAGQGTSPLHF	TGTGCCAGCAGCGTAGCAGGACAGGGAACCTCACCCCTCCACTTT
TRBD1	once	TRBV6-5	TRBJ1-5	CASSAGGGNQPQHF	TGTGCCAGCAGCGCAGGGGGCGGCAATCAGCCCCAGCATTTT
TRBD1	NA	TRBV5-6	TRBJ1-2	CASSSRTGGDGYTF	TGTGCCAGCAGCTCGCGGACAGGGGGCGACGGCTACACCTTC
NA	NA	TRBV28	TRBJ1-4	CASSSGQSNEKLFF	TGTGCCAGCAGTTCAGGACAATCAAATGAAAAACTGTTTTTT
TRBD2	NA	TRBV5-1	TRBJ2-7	CASSFRLIAGEGEQYF	TGCGCCAGCAGCTTTCGACTAATAGCGGGGGAAGGTGAGCAGTACTTC
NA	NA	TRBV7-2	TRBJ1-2	CASSFESGNYGYTF	TGTGCCAGCAGCTTTGAGTCAGGGAACTATGGCTACACCTTC
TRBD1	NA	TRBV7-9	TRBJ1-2	CASSRAGTEVDGLRGYTF	TGTGCCAGCTCCAGAGCCGGGACAGAGGTCGATGGGCTACGCGGCTACACCTTC
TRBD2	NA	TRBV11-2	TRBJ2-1	CASSLLLAGAPNSYNEQFF	TGTGCCAGCAGCTTACTACTAGCGGGGGCCCCCAACTCCTACAATGAGCAGTTCTTC
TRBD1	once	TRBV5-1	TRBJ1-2	CASSSGTENYGYTF	TGCGCCAGCAGCTCCGGGACAGAGAACTATGGCTACACCTTC
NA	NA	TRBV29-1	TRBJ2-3	CSVRGGGFTDTQYF	TGCAGCGTTAGAGGGGGGGGCTTTACAGATACGCAGTATTTT
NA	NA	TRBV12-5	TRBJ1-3	CASGMSSGNTIYF	TGTGCTAGTGGCATGAGCTCTGGAAACACCATATATTTT
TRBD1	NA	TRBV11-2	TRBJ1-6	CASSFTGADSPLHF	TGTGCCAGCAGCTTCACAGGGGCGGATTCACCCCTCCACTTT
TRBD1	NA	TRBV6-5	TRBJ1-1	CASSPDRATEAFF	TGTGCCAGCAGCCCCGACAGGGCGACTGAAGCTTTCTTT
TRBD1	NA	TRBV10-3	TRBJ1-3	CAISPGTGASGNTIYF	TGTGCCATCAGTCCCGGGACAGGGGCTTCTGGAAACACCATATATTTT
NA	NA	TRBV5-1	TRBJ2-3	CASSLEAGGLTDTQYF	TGCGCCAGCAGCTTGGAGGCAGGGGGGCTCACAGATACGCAGTATTTT
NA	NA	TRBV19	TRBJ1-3	CASLTSRGSGNTIYF	TGTGCCAGCCTTACATCACGGGGCTCTGGAAACACCATATATTTT
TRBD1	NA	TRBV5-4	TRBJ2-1	CASSLGQSQFF	TGTGCCAGCAGCCTGGGACAGTCGCAGTTCTTC
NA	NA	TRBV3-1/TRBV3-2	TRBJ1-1	CASSHVLAGEAFF	TGTGCCAGCAGCCATGTGTTGGCGGGTGAAGCTTTCTTT
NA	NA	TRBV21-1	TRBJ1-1	CASQGGGDTEAFF	TGTGCCTCCCAAGGGGGAGGGGACACTGAAGCTTTCTTT
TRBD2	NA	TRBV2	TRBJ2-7	CASSESPPTSGGPYEQYF	TGTGCCAGCAGTGAATCCCCCCCTACTAGCGGGGGCCCCTACGAGCAGTACTTC
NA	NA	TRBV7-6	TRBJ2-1	CASSLLQANYNEQFF	TGTGCCAGCAGCTTACTACAGGCGAACTACAATGAGCAGTTCTTC
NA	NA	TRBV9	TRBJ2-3	CASSGAGQPGDTQYF	TGTGCCAGCAGCGGCGCGGGACAGCCAGGGGATACGCAGTATTTT
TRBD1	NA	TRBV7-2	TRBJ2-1	CASSFGQVSGEQFF	TGTGCCAGCAGCTTTGGACAGGTCAGTGGCGAGCAGTTCTTC
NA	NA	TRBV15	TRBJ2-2	CATSRERRGSTGELFF	TGTGCCACCAGCAGAGAACGTAGGGGTTCCACCGGGGAGCTGTTTTTT
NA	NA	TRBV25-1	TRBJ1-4	CASSDPGDVGEKLFF	TGTGCCAGCAGTGACCCGGGGGACGTAGGTGAAAAACTGTTTTTT
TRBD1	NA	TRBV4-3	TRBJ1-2	CASSQDDKDRVDYGYTF	TGCGCCAGCAGCCAAGACGACAAGGACAGGGTAGACTATGGCTACACCTTC
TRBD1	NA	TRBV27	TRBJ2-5	CASSSSRDREETQYF	TGTGCCAGCAGCTCGTCCCGGGACAGGGAAGAGACCCAGTACTTC
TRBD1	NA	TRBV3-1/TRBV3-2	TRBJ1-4	CASSQDRSGGRGYEKLFF	TGTGCCAGCAGCCAAGATAGGTCCGGCGGCAGGGGGTATGAAAAACTGTTTTTT
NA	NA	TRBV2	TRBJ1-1	CASSEESVRGTEAFF	TGTGCCAGCAGTGAAGAATCGGTGCGGGGCACTGAAGCTTTCTTT
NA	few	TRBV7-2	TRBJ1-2	CASSGGTGNYGYTF	TGTGCCAGCAGCGGAGGGACGGGGAACTATGGCTACACCTTC
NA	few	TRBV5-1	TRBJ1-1	CASSREVGTEAFF	TGCGCCAGCAGCCGGGAGGTTGGCACTGAAGCTTTCTTT
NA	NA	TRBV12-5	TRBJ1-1	CASGTQYTEAFF	TGTGCTAGTGGCACACAGTACACTGAAGCTTTCTTT
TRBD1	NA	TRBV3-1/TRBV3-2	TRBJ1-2	CASSLFRTGGNYGYTF	TGTGCCAGCAGCCTTTTTCGGACAGGGGGAAACTATGGCTACACCTTC
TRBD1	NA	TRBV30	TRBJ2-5	CAWSTGGRETQYF	TGTGCCTGGAGTACAGGGGGCCGAGAGACCCAGTACTTC
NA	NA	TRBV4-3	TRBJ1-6	CASSQPLRRSYNSPLHF	TGCGCCAGCAGCCAACCCCTCCGTCGGTCCTATAATTCACCCCTCCACTTT
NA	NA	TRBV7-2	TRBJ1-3	CASSQIGERISGNTIYF	TGTGCCAGCAGCCAAATAGGGGAACGAATCTCTGGAAACACCATATATTTT
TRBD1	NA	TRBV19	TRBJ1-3	CASRETGGPPLSGNTIYF	TGTGCCTCCCGGGAGACAGGGGGTCCTCCCCTCTCTGGAAACACCATATATTTT
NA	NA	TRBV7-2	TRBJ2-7	CASSPQGSSYEQYF	TGTGCCAGCAGCCCGCAGGGGAGCTCCTACGAGCAGTACTTC
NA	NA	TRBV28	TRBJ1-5	CASSLRTAAYQPQHF	TGTGCCAGCAGTCTAAGGACAGCAGCTTATCAGCCCCAGCATTTT
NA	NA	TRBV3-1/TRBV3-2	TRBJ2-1	CASSQVPSSYNEQFF	TGTGCCAGCAGCCAAGTCCCGAGCTCCTACAATGAGCAGTTCTTC
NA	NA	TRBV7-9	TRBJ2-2	CASSLAQTLNTGELFF	TGTGCCAGCAGCTTAGCGCAGACACTGAACACCGGGGAGCTGTTTTTT
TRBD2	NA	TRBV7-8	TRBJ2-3	CASRYTSGGAGTQYF	TGTGCCAGCAGATACACTAGCGGGGGGGCCGGTACGCAGTATTTT